This T cell receptor (beta chain) emerged from a study of T cell responses to AZD1222 COVID-19 vaccine. Regarding the study as a whole: Females outnumbered males among donors, who were mostly white British; clonal diversity was possibly underestimated.

On this clone itself: What it binds is unknown.

The data were produced by immunoSEQ multiplex PCR, yet TCRdb's version contains in-frame clones alone and is incomplete. The table lists more than 75,000 clones, 92% of them singletons. The germline CDR1 and CDR2 sequences are KGHDR and SFDVKD. Trimming at V came to 3 bases and at J to 7 bases, leaving 8 bases not matched to a gene. CDR3 length: 16 amino acids. The TCR sequence derives from an adult in good health. This specimen was peripheral blood, taken on day 0 of AZD1222 vaccination. This chain uses TRBV24-1 with TRBJ1-6; 7 bases are shared with TRBD1. The DNA of the CDR3 is TGTGCCACCAGTGATCCTCGAAAGGGGGCAAATTCACCCCTCCACTTT. This sequence encodes CATSDPRKGANSPLHF.